This TCR beta chain emerged from a study of T cell responses to AZD1222 COVID-19 vaccine. CDR1 SGDLS and CDR2 YYNGEE come from the germline V gene. With V trimmed by 5 bases and J by 5 bases, 1 base remained unmatched. The length of the CDR3 is 13 residues. In this sample, this clone is medium-sized. Its target is not known. Profiled with immunoSEQ multiplex PCR; TCRdb holds only in-frame clones, not every one. Seen here are more than 95,000 clones, 80% to 95% observed once, and the top ten hold around 4.5%. Whole-study results and caveats: White British ancestry dominated among donors, who included more females, and clonal diversity was possibly underestimated.

The chain links TRBV9 to TRBJ1-6, with TRBD1 matching 7 bases. The input for sequencing was peripheral blood, taken on day 0 of MenACWY control vaccination. This TCR came from an adult in good health. This chain's CDR3 is CASSGTDNSPLHF. Here the CDR3 DNA reads TGTGCCAGCAGTGGGACAGATAATTCACCCCTCCACTTT. The complete variable domain, with remaining parts taken from reference TRBV9 and TRBJ1-6, reads DSGVTQTPKHLITATGQRVTLRCSPRSGDLSVYWYQQSLDQGLQFLIQYYNGEERAKGNILERFSAQQFPDLHSELNLSSLELGDSALYFCASSGTDNSPLHFGNGTRLTVT.